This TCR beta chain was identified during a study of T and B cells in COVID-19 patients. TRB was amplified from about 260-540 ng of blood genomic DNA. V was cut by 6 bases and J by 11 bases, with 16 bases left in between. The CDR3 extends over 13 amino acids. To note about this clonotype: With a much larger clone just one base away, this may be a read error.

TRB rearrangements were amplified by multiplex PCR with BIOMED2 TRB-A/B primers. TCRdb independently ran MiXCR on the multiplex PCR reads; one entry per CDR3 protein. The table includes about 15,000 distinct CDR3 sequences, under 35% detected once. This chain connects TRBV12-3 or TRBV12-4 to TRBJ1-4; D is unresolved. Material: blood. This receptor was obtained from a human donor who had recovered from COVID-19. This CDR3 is CASRSGLGGKLFF. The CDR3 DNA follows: TGTGCCAGCAGATCCGGACTGGGAGGGAAACTGTTTTTT.